By proportion, the clone carrying this T cell receptor (beta chain) is medium-sized. Antigen specificity is unknown. This sample is part of a study of T cell responses to AZD1222 COVID-19 vaccine. Whole-study findings and limits: Clonal diversity was possibly underestimated, and white British individuals and females predominated among donors. With dominance at 160-218 and 743-854, vaccine-associated CD4 TCRs spanned spike.

The CDR3 totals 15 residues. The table came from immunoSEQ multiplex PCR; TCRdb's copy has only in-frame clones and leaves some out. The table records under 150,000 clones, about 90% of them present only once. This clonotype was sampled from an adult who received the AZD1222 COVID-19 vaccine. The specimen comprised peripheral blood, sampled 28 days after the second AZD1222 dose. V gene TRBV21-1 combines with J gene TRBJ2-1; the table's D call, TRBD1, was not checked against the DNA. TRBV21-1 is a known pseudogene. Written as DNA, the CDR3 is TGTGCCAGCAGCAATTCCGGGACAGGGGACAATGAGCAGTTCTTC. This codes for CASSNSGTGDNEQFF.